This section outlines one TCR beta chain sequence together with its context. Antigen specificity is unknown. The method was immunoSEQ multiplex PCR; TCRdb's version includes in-frame clones alone and lacks a portion of them. Here the sample spans some 55,000 clones, 80% being singletons. Autoimmune disease history or systemic immunosuppression excluded patients. The sample is drawn from a study of OX40 agonist ivuxolimab in advanced cancers. Whole-study context: An agonistic anti-OX40 (CD134) antibody, ivuxolimab, was used to treat the patients. Three patients responded partially, comprising one with hepatocellular carcinoma and two with cutaneous melanoma.

Findings of the study overall: It was not determined which antigens were specifically recognized by the peripheral T cells that had undergone clonal expansion.

CDR3 length: 15 amino acids. The V and J ends lost 4 bases and 4 bases, in that order; junction bases with no gene match: 7. Germline CDR1 reads SGHRS; CDR2 reads YFSETQ. Sequencing used CD4+ or CD8+ T cells sorted from blood, obtained in a trial of the OX40 agonist ivuxolimab. The chain has TRBV5-1 and TRBJ1-2; 10 bases are shared with TRBD1. This sequence originates from an adult with an advanced solid tumor such as melanoma, head and neck, liver or kidney cancer. The CDR3 protein is CASSVTGGYAYGYTF. CDR3 bases: TGCGCCAGCAGCGTGACAGGGGGCTATGCCTATGGCTACACCTTC.